The clone carrying this T cell receptor (beta chain) was observed a handful of times. The data derive from a study of T cells in Graves' hyperthyroidism and ophthalmopathy. At least 3 on the Clinical Activity Score was recorded for ophthalmopathy patients, who also had NOSPECS grade at least 4 and duration under 3 months. A patient was excluded if there was uncontrolled infection, other autoimmune disease, pregnancy or lactation. V was clipped by 1 base and J by 6 bases; unmatched bases: 4. The CDR3 runs to 15 residues. Germline values: CDR1 DFQATT, CDR2 SNEGSKA (reference sequence). Regions amplified from RNA transcripts were the TCR beta CDR3 regions. The HTBI primer set was used in a first-round RT-PCR of the TCR CDR3. TCRdb re-called the multiplex PCR reads through MiXCR, storing one row per CDR3 protein. The sample lists approximately 400,000 distinct CDR3 sequences, under 20% occurring once.

The chain combines TRBV20-1 with TRBJ2-2; TRBD1 matches at 11 bases. This sequence was found in a man aged 18 to 29 with Graves' ophthalmopathy. The sequenced sample consisted of blood. The CDR3 DNA follows: TGCAGTGCTAGAGGGACAGGGGGCGGCTCCGGGGAGCTGTTTTTT. It yields the protein CSARGTGGGSGELFF.